This T cell receptor beta chain stems from a study of Graves' ophthalmopathy and Graves' hyperthyroidism. Study context: Researchers classed hyperthyroidism as stable given no ophthalmopathy within 18 months of follow-up. Study-wide findings and caveats: Blood also held most thyroid clonotypes expanded above 0.001 frequency.

The hyperthyroidism patients, aged 18 to 65, had been newly diagnosed, with under 2 months' duration. Among the exclusions were patients with other autoimmune diseases, uncontrolled infections, pregnancy or lactation. Transcripts of RNA were the source for amplifying TCR beta CDR3 regions. Scientists carried out first-round RT-PCR using HTBI primers and then a second-round multiplex PCR. TCRdb re-called the multiplex PCR reads through MiXCR, storing one row per CDR3 protein. The data show 900,000 to 1,200,000 distinct CDR3 sequences, around a third seen once. For this clonotype: The target antigen is unknown. The junction departs from germline at one end; a sequencing error may be responsible.

This CDR3 has 17 residues. Per the germline V gene, CDR1 is ENHRY and CDR2 is SYGVKD. The TCR comes from an adult man with Graves' hyperthyroidism. The chain has TRBV10-3 and TRBJ1-6; D possibly corresponds to TRBD1 (6 bases). The sample consisted of peripheral blood or thyroid tissue (not recorded which). In DNA, the CDR3 is TGTGCCAGCAGTCGACAGGAGACGAGCTCCTATAATTCACCCCTCCACTTT. It specifies CASSRQETSSYNSPLHF.